This T cell receptor (beta chain) was sequenced during a study of T-cell memory formation after mild COVID-19. One entry per CDR3 protein, called by TCRdb with MiXCR from the 5' RACE reads. The table has 350,000 to 500,000 distinct CDR3 sequences, 20% to 25% seen once. Trimming cost V 4 bases and J 2 bases; bases outside gene matches: 1. The CDR3 has 13 residues. Broader study findings: Detection of some responders pre-infection suggested pre-existing cross-reactive memory T cells participated.

With regard to this clonotype: The antigen is not known.

The chain carries TRBV12-3 or TRBV12-4 and TRBJ2-5; TRBD1 aligns across 7 bases. Source material: PBMCs or a T cell subset sorted from them (not recorded which). This TCR came from an adult woman who had mild COVID-19 (a few samples of this study predate the infection). Cell type and time point are not known. The CDR3 loop reads CASSWGQQETQYF. In DNA, the CDR3 is TGTGCCAGCAGTTGGGGACAGCAAGAGACCCAGTACTTC.